This T cell receptor (beta chain) stems from a study of blood T cell repertoires in COVID-19. Study at large: Collection of acute and convalescent COVID-19 samples took place in the United States, Italy and Spain.

Sequenced by immunoSEQ multiplex PCR; TCRdb stores in-frame clones only, minus some. The table records about 210,000 clones, around four fifths of them present only once. The CDR3 sequence is 11 residues long. Trimming took 3 bases from V and 6 from J, leaving 6 bases between them. CDR1 and CDR2 (germline): DFQATT, SNEGSKA (reference sequence). The gene calls are TRBV20-1 and TRBJ1-5, with D maybe TRBD1 (5 bases). This TCR was sampled from a woman in her forties or fifties with active or convalescent COVID-19. Sequencing was done on a sample of peripheral blood. For the CDR3, the DNA is TGCAGTGCTAGCGGGGGTCAGCCCCAGCATTTT. This gives the protein CSASGGQPQHF.